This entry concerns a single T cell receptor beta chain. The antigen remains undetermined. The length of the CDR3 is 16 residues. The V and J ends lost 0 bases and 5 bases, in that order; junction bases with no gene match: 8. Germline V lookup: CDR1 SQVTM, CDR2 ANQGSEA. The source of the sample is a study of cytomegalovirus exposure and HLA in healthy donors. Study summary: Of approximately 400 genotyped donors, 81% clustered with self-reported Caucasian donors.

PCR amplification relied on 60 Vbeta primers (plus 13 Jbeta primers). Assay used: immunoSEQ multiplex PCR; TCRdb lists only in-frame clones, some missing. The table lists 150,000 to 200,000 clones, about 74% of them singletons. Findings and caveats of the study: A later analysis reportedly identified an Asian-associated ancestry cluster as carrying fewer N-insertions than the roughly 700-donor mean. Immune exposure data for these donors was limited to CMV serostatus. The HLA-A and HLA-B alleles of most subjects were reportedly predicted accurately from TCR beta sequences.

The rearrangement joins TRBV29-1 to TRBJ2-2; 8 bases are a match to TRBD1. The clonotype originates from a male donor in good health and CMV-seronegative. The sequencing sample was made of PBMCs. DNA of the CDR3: TGCAGCGTTGAAGATCCAGGACAGGGAAGAACCGGGGAGCTGTTTTTT. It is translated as CSVEDPGQGRTGELFF.